This T cell receptor beta chain emerged from a study of T cells in localized non-small cell lung cancer. From germline, CDR1 is MNHNS and CDR2 SASEGT. J lost 5 bases, V lost 4 bases, and 11 bases had no gene match. The CDR3 is made up of 18 amino acids. Measured with immunoSEQ multiplex PCR; TCRdb has only the in-frame clones, and not every one. In the table there are roughly 26,000 clones, about 88% of which are singletons. This receptor was obtained from a female donor over 55 with stage II squamous cell lung carcinoma. The sample in question was peripheral blood, obtained before any cancer treatment. The rearrangement joins TRBV6-1 to TRBJ2-2; 12 nucleotides line up with TRBD1. CDR3 in amino acids: CASSAPGQGATMTGELFF. In DNA form, the CDR3 reads TGTGCCAGCAGTGCCCCGGGACAGGGGGCGACTATGACCGGGGAGCTGTTTTTT.